The 19 T cell receptor beta chains in this list originate from one sample, sequenced in a study of a mutant IDH1 vaccine in newly diagnosed glioma. The sample's time point: week 5, during vaccination. Mutant IDH1 20-mer peptide, at 300 ug, made up each vaccine dose, with topical imiquimod. Repertoires were generated with immunoSEQ multiplex PCR, while TCRdb's copy carries only in-frame clones and drops some. The sample holds about 54,000 clones, 75% to 85% seen once. Their antigens are not known. This specimen consisted of PBMCs, obtained from a glioma patient whose treatment included an IDH1 peptide vaccine. These TCRs come from a man aged 25-40 years with glioma.

This chain uses TRBV7-9 with TRBJ2-3; no reliable D call. V was shortened by 4 bases and J by 2 bases, with 10 bases between the two germline ends. From germline, CDR1 is SEHNR and CDR2 FQNEAQ (reference sequence). This CDR3 region has 14 residues. CDR3 in DNA: TGTGCCAGCAGCTCCCTTACGTACACAGATACGCAGTATTTT. Translation: CASSSLTYTDTQYF.

V and J are TRBV10-1 and TRBJ2-4, with 7 positions matching TRBD1. The CDR3 contains 16 residues. Germline V gives CDR1 WNHNN, CDR2 SYGVQD (reference sequence). V was clipped by 3 bases and J by 2 bases; unmatched bases: 7. In DNA form, the CDR3 reads TGCGCCAGCAGTGACCCCCTGACAGGGTCCAAAAACATTCAGTACTTC. Protein sequence: CASSDPLTGSKNIQYF.

This clone was detected once. The gene calls are TRBV25-1 and TRBJ1-1, with 8 bases that match TRBD1. The CDR3 contains 15 residues. CDR1 MGHDK and CDR2 SYGVNS come from the germline V gene. J was trimmed by 5 bases and V by 3 bases; bases with no gene match: 8. The CDR3 coding sequence is TGTGCCAGCAGTGAGCCCACAGGGGGACGGACTGAAGCTTTCTTT. This translates into CASSEPTGGRTEAFF.

This clone came up once. This rearrangement joins TRBV4-1 to TRBJ1-2; D might be TRBD1 (6 bases). The ends were cut back, 4 bases at V and 6 bases at J, with 12 bases in the middle. The germline V gene encodes CDR1 MGHRA and CDR2 YSYEKL. This CDR3 comprises 13 residues. The CDR3 sequence: CASSPQRGDGYTF. As DNA, the CDR3 is TGCGCCAGCAGCCCCCAGAGGGGGGATGGCTACACCTTC.

The genes are TRBV5-5 and TRBJ2-5; D gene uncertain. The J call may be wrong; the DNA end is better matched by TRBJ2-7. There are 13 residues in the CDR3. Per germline, CDR1 SGHKS and CDR2 YYEKEE (reference sequence). Here the CDR3 DNA reads TGTGCCAGCAGCTTATGGCACTCCTACGAGCAGTACTTC. Its translation is CASSLWHSYEQYF.

The chain uses TRBV6-1 and TRBJ1-1, with D unclear. The CDR3 is made up of 15 amino acids. Per the germline V gene, CDR1 is MNHNS and CDR2 is SASEGT. Trimming shortened V by 5 bases and J by 0 bases, and 13 bases separated the two germline ends. The CDR3 DNA reads as TGTGCCAGCAGTTTCCAACCGTACATGAACACTGAAGCTTTCTTT. It translates to CASSFQPYMNTEAFF.

The chain links TRBV5-1 to TRBJ1-4, with 7 bases lining up with TRBD1. Per germline, CDR1 SGHRS and CDR2 YFSETQ. The CDR3 consists of 16 residues. Trimming removed 4 bases from V and 6 bases from J; junction bases left unmatched: 12. CDR3 protein: CASSPGGGVKYEKLFF. For the CDR3, the DNA is TGCGCCAGCAGCCCCGGAGGGGGCGTTAAGTATGAAAAACTGTTTTTT.

The chain links TRBV6-5 to TRBJ1-1; a weak D match, TRBD1 (5 bases). The CDR3 runs 12 residues. Germline V lookup: CDR1 MNHEY, CDR2 SVGAGI. Deletions cut 3 bases from V and 4 bases from J, with 6 bases between. CDR3 nucleotides: TGTGCCAGCAGTTATACAGGCACTGAAGCTTTCTTT. This gives the protein CASSYTGTEAFF.

The chain has TRBV28 and TRBJ2-5; 10 bases align to TRBD2. The junction had 11 bases not matched to a gene; V was cut back by 2 bases and J by 2 bases. Germline V gives CDR1 MDHEN, CDR2 SYDVKM. The CDR3 contains 18 residues. As DNA, the CDR3 is TGTGCCAGCAGTTTACCGTCTAGCGGGGGCAAAGATCAAGAGACCCAGTACTTC. Residues: CASSLPSSGGKDQETQYF.

The chain has TRBV4-1 and TRBJ2-1; a weak D match, TRBD2 (5 bases). Germline values: CDR1 MGHRA, CDR2 YSYEKL. This CDR3 has 17 amino acids. Between the trimmed V and J ends, which lost 1 base and 5 bases, there was a span of 18 bases. The CDR3 loop reads CASSQGERLAQNNEQFF. DNA of the CDR3: TGCGCCAGCAGCCAAGGGGAGCGGCTAGCCCAGAACAATGAGCAGTTCTTC.

The rearrangement uses TRBV19 and TRBJ2-3; D may match TRBD1 or TRBD2 (5 bases each). The ends were cut back, 5 bases at V and 0 bases at J, with 12 bases in the middle. CDR1 is LNHDA and CDR2 is SQIVND in the germline V gene (reference sequence). The CDR3 extends over 15 amino acids. CDR3 in amino acids: CASSYPGPSTDTQYF. The DNA of the CDR3 is TGTGCCAGTAGTTATCCGGGACCGAGCACAGATACGCAGTATTTT.

The V and J genes are TRBV13 and TRBJ1-1; maybe TRBD1 (5 bases). The CDR3 consists of 18 residues. Deletions cut 5 bases from V and 3 bases from J, with 25 bases between. In germline, CDR1 is PRHDT, CDR2 FYEKMQ (reference sequence). CDR3 sequence reads: CASSQGGATPGRYTEAFF. CDR3 DNA: TGTGCCAGCAGCCAAGGAGGGGCCACACCTGGAAGATACACTGAAGCTTTCTTT.

The chain uses TRBV9 and TRBJ1-1; D unresolved. Trimming left V 8 bases short and J 4 bases short, with 18 bases between. Per germline, CDR1 SGDLS and CDR2 YYNGEE. CDR3 length: 14 residues. For the CDR3, the DNA is TGTGCCAGTTCCATGTCGGGCGCGGGCACTGAAGCTTTCTTT. This sequence encodes CASSMSGAGTEAFF.

This chain connects TRBV2 to TRBJ2-2; the D is unclear. Trimming removed 3 bases at V and 0 bases at J, with 2 bases between. Germline V gene data show CDR1 as SNHLY and CDR2 as FYNNEI. The CDR3 covers 13 residues. The CDR3: CASSDPNTGELFF. The CDR3 DNA reads TGTGCCAGCAGTGACCCGAACACCGGGGAGCTGTTTTTT.

This clone was seen just once. This chain connects TRBV5-1 to TRBJ1-1; D might be TRBD1 (6 bases). Germline values: CDR1 SGHRS, CDR2 YFSETQ. The CDR3 spans 15 residues. Trimming removed 4 bases from V and 1 base from J, with 14 bases in between. The CDR3 reads CASSPRGDWNTEAFF. The CDR3 DNA sequence: TGCGCCAGCAGCCCCAGGGGTGATTGGAACACTGAAGCTTTCTTT.

The CDR3 DNA reads as TGTGCCAGCAGCTTTGGGACAGGGCCCTACGAGCAGTACTTC. Translation: CASSFGTGPYEQYF. The chain combines TRBV5-4 with TRBJ2-7; TRBD1 aligns across 9 bases. The V and J ends lost 2 bases and 2 bases, in that order; junction bases with no gene match: 2. In germline, CDR1 is SGHNT, CDR2 YYREEE (reference sequence). The CDR3 sequence is 14 residues long.

This clone was seen only a few times. V usage is TRBV6-5 and J usage is TRBJ1-1; maybe TRBD1 (5 bases). The CDR3 is made up of 15 amino acids. Trimming stripped 7 bases from V and 2 bases from J, with 17 bases between. Looked up from germline, CDR1 is MNHEY and CDR2 is SVGAGI. Here the CDR3 DNA reads TGTGCCAGCACCACGGGACCCCCGGGAAACACTGAAGCTTTCTTT. Amino acids: CASTTGPPGNTEAFF.

This sequence joins TRBV7-7 and TRBJ2-1; TRBD1 matches 9 bases. With V trimmed by 5 bases and J by 2 bases, 7 bases remained unmatched. The CDR3 sequence is 16 residues long. Germline assignment: CDR1 SSHAT and CDR2 FNYEAQ (reference sequence). This CDR3 reads CASSLRDREPYNEQFF. The CDR3 nucleotides read TGTGCCAGCAGCCTCCGGGACAGGGAACCCTACAATGAGCAGTTCTTC.

This clone has only a few counts. V gene TRBV15 combines with J gene TRBJ1-5; D possibly corresponds to TRBD1 (6 bases). The germline V and J ends were trimmed by 1 base and 5 bases, with 12 bases remaining between them. This CDR3 comprises 15 residues. In germline, CDR1 is LNHNV, CDR2 YYDKDF (reference sequence). As DNA, the CDR3 is TGTGCCACCAGCAGAGGCGCGGGGGCCCATCAGCCCCAGCATTTT. Its translation is CATSRGAGAHQPQHF.